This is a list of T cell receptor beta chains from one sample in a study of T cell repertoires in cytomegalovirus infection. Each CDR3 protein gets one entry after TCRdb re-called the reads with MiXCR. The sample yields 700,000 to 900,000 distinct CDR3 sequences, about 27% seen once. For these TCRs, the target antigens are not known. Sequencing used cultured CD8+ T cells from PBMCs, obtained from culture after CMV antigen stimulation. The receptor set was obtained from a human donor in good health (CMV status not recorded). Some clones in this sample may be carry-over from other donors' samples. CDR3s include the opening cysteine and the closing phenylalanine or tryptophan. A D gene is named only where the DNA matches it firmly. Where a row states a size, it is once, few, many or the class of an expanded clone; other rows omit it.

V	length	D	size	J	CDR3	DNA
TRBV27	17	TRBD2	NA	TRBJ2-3	CASSLVRGGASTDTQYF	TGTGCCAGCAGTTTAGTCCGCGGGGGGGCGTCCACAGATACGCAGTATTTT
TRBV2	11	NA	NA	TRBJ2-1	CASVSAHEQFF	TGTGCCAGCGTGTCAGCCCATGAGCAGTTCTTC
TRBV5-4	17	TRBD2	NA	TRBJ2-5	CASSFDKGLAGGETQYF	TGTGCCAGCAGCTTCGACAAAGGACTAGCGGGGGGAGAGACCCAGTACTTC
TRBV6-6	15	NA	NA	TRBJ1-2	CASSPDRLANYGYTF	TGTGCCAGCAGTCCCGACAGGCTGGCTAACTATGGCTACACCTTC
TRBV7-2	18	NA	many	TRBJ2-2	CASSLALELGQNTGELFF	TGTGCCAGCAGCTTAGCGCTCGAATTAGGACAGAACACCGGGGAGCTGTTTTTT
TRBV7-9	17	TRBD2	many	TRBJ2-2	CASSYPTSGENTGELFF	TGTGCCAGCAGCTATCCGACTAGCGGGGAAAACACCGGGGAGCTGTTTTTT
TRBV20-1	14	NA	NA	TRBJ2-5	CSARSVGGQETQYF	TGCAGTGCTAGGAGTGTCGGGGGCCAAGAGACCCAGTACTTC
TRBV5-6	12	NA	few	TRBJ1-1	CASSLAAGEAFF	TGTGCCAGCAGCTTGGCCGCGGGAGAAGCTTTCTTT
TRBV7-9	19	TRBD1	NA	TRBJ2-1	CASSSSDGQGPDGRNEQFF	TGTGCCAGCAGCTCCAGTGACGGACAGGGACCCGACGGGCGCAATGAGCAGTTCTTC
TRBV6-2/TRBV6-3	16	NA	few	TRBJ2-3	CASSYQGPISTDTQYF	TGTGCCAGCAGTTATCAGGGACCCATTTCCACAGATACGCAGTATTTT
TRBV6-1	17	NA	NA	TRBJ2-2	CASSLWESRVGTGELFF	TGTGCCAGCAGTTTATGGGAGAGCAGGGTTGGTACCGGGGAGCTGTTTTTT
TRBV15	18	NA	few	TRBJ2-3	CATSRVPLNSASTDTQYF	TGTGCCACCAGCAGAGTCCCCCTCAATTCGGCTAGCACAGATACGCAGTATTTT
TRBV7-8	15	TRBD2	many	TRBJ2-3	CASSSRIAGGDTQYF	TGTGCCAGCAGCTCCCGGATAGCGGGGGGAGATACGCAGTATTTT
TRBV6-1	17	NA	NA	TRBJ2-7	CASSEAFRVAPAYEQYF	TGTGCCAGCAGTGAAGCTTTTCGGGTCGCTCCGGCTTACGAGCAGTACTTC
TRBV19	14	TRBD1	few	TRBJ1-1	CASSIAGGWTEAFF	TGTGCCAGTAGTATAGCAGGGGGCTGGACTGAAGCTTTCTTT
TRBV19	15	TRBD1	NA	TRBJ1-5	CASTTGGYSNQSQHF	TGTGCCAGCACGACAGGGGGTTATAGCAATCAGTCCCAGCATTTT
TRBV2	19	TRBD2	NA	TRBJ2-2	CASSEDPQLAAPNTGELFF	TGTGCCAGCAGTGAAGATCCCCAACTAGCGGCTCCGAACACCGGGGAGCTGTTTTTT
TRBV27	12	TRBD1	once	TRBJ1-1	CASSVRGFEAFF	TGTGCCAGCAGTGTCAGGGGGTTTGAAGCTTTCTTT
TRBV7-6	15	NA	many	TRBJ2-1	CASSRRDTSYNEQFF	TGTGCCAGCAGCCGCCGGGACACCTCCTACAATGAGCAGTTCTTC
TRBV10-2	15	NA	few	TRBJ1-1	CASSEWVGMNTEAFF	TGCGCCAGCAGTGAGTGGGTGGGGATGAACACTGAAGCTTTCTTT
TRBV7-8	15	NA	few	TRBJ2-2	CASPPAGRGGGELFF	TGTGCCAGCCCCCCGGCAGGGCGAGGGGGCGGGGAGCTGTTTTTT
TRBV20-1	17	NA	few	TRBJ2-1	CSARPPTESLRWNEQFF	TGCAGTGCTAGACCCCCGACAGAATCCTTGAGGTGGAATGAGCAGTTCTTC
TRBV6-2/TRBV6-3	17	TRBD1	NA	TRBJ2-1	CASSYNPRQGTYNEQFF	TGTGCCAGCAGTTACAACCCCCGACAGGGTACCTACAATGAGCAGTTCTTC
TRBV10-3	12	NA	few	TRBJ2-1	CAINIGSNEQFF	TGTGCCATAAATATCGGAAGCAATGAGCAGTTCTTC
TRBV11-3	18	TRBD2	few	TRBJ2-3	CASRHPGTSGGNTDTQYF	TGTGCCAGCAGACATCCCGGGACTAGCGGGGGAAACACAGATACGCAGTATTTT
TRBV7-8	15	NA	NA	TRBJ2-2	CASSLGQGITGELFF	TGTGCCAGCAGCTTAGGCCAGGGGATAACCGGGGAGCTGTTTTTT
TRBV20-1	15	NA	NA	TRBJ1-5	CSARDIYAGGQPQHF	TGCAGTGCTAGAGATATATACGCAGGAGGTCAGCCCCAGCATTTT
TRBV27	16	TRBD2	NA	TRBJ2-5	CASSPSGSGGQETQYF	TGTGCCAGCAGTCCCTCAGGTAGCGGGGGGCAAGAGACCCAGTACTTC
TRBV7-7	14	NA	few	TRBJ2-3	CASSPSAGSDTQYF	TGTGCTAGCAGCCCCAGTGCGGGGTCAGATACGCAGTATTTT
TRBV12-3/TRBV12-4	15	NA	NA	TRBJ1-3	CASSFGTGPGNTIYF	TGTGCCAGCAGTTTTGGCACAGGGCCGGGAAACACCATATATTTT
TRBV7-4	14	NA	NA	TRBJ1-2	CASSHGGSLNGYTF	TGTGCCAGCAGCCACGGGGGCTCCTTAAATGGCTACACCTTC
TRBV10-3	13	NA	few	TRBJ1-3	CASEQNSGNTIYF	TGTGCCAGCGAACAGAATTCTGGAAACACCATATATTTT
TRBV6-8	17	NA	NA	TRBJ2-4	CASRLIRQDNAKNIQYF	TGTGCCAGCAGACTCATCCGACAGGACAACGCTAAAAACATTCAGTACTTC
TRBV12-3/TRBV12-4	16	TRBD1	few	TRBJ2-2	CASLTRGQGAAGELFF	TGTGCCAGCTTAACCCGCGGACAGGGGGCTGCCGGGGAGCTGTTTTTT
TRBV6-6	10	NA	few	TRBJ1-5	CASSYEPQHF	TGTGCCAGCAGTTACGAGCCCCAGCATTTT
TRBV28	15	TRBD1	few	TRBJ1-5	CASSLPGTVNQPQHF	TGTGCCAGCAGTTTACCCGGGACAGTAAACCAGCCCCAGCATTTT
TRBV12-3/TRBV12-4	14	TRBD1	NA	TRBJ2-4	CASRPTGAKNIQYF	TGTGCCAGCAGACCGACAGGGGCCAAAAACATTCAGTACTTC
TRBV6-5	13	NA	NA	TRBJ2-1	CASGLDGRGEQFF	TGTGCCAGCGGGCTTGACGGTCGCGGTGAGCAGTTCTTC
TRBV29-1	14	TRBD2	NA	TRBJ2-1	CSVPRGGTYNEQFF	TGCAGCGTGCCGCGCGGGGGTACCTACAATGAGCAGTTCTTC
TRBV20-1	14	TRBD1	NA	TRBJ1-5	CSAPQQGAGQPQHF	TGCAGTGCCCCCCAACAGGGGGCAGGACAGCCCCAGCATTTT
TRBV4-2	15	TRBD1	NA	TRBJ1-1	CASSQDGTGDTEAFF	TGTGCCAGCAGCCAAGATGGGACAGGGGACACTGAAGCTTTCTTT
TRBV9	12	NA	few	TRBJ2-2	CASSVDTGELFF	TGTGCCAGCAGCGTGGATACCGGGGAGCTGTTTTTT
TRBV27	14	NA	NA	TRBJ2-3	CASSPFRGTDTQYF	TGTGCCAGCAGTCCGTTCAGGGGCACAGATACGCAGTATTTT
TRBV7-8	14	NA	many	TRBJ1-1	CASSLGDVNTEAFF	TGTGCCAGCAGCTTAGGGGATGTGAACACTGAAGCTTTCTTT
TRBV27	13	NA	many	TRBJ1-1	CASSLSRNTEAFF	TGTGCCAGCAGTTTATCAAGGAACACTGAAGCTTTCTTT
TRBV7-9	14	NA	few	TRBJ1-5	CASSSKGERQPQHF	TGTGCCAGCAGCTCTAAGGGGGAACGACAGCCCCAGCATTTT
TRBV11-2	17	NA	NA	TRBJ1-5	CASSLGAWDTRDQPQHF	TGTGCCAGCAGCTTAGGTGCCTGGGACACGAGAGATCAGCCCCAGCATTTT
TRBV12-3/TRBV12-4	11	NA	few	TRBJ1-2	CASRTQGSYTF	TGTGCCAGCAGAACACAGGGTAGCTACACCTTC
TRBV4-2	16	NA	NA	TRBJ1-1	CASSRLEYSMNTEAFF	TGTGCCAGCAGCCGATTAGAGTATAGCATGAACACTGAAGCTTTCTTT
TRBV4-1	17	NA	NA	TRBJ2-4	CASSQDRAGRSKNIQYF	TGCGCCAGCAGCCAAGATCGCGCAGGGAGAAGCAAAAACATTCAGTACTTC
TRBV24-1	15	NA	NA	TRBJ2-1	CATSDRGTPYNEQFF	TGTGCCACCAGTGATAGGGGGACACCCTACAATGAGCAGTTCTTC
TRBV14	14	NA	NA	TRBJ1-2	CASSLQGSNGGYTF	TGTGCCAGCAGCCTTCAGGGATCCAACGGGGGCTACACCTTC
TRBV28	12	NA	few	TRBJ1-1	CAIKGTNTEAFF	TGTGCCATAAAGGGAACGAACACTGAAGCTTTCTTT
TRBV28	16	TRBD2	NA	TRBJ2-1	CASSFPRGGIYNEQFF	TGTGCCAGCAGTTTCCCGCGGGGGGGGATCTACAATGAGCAGTTCTTC
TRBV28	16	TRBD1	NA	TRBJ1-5	CASPPRGQIYMQPQHF	TGTGCCTCTCCTCCCCGGGGACAGATATACATGCAGCCCCAGCATTTT
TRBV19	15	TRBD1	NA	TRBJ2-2	CASSGAGGEVGELFF	TGTGCCAGTAGTGGGGCAGGGGGTGAGGTCGGGGAGCTGTTTTTT
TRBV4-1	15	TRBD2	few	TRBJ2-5	CASSHWTSGEETQYF	TGCGCCAGCAGCCATTGGACTAGCGGGGAGGAGACCCAGTACTTC